This T cell receptor (beta chain) was observed in a study of T cells after yellow fever vaccination. This clonotype was detected many times. The CDR3 covers 16 residues. V was shortened by 0 bases and J by 9 bases, with 16 bases between the two germline ends. In germline, CDR1 is SGHRS, CDR2 YFSETQ. TCRdb reprocessed the 5' RACE reads with MiXCR, giving one entry per CDR3 protein. The data show around 25,000 distinct CDR3 sequences, around 3.5% seen once. The genes are TRBV5-1 and TRBJ1-6; D remains ambiguous. The TCR originated in a young man who received the YFV17D yellow fever vaccine. This specimen consisted of PBMCs, either bulk or a sorted T-cell subset (CD4+, CD8+, memory, or dextramer-sorted; not recorded which), obtained about 41 days after the first yellow fever vaccination. The CDR3: CASSLAGPENSSPLHF. DNA of the CDR3: TGCGCCAGCAGCTTGGCCGGTCCAGAAAATAGTTCACCCCTCCACTTT.